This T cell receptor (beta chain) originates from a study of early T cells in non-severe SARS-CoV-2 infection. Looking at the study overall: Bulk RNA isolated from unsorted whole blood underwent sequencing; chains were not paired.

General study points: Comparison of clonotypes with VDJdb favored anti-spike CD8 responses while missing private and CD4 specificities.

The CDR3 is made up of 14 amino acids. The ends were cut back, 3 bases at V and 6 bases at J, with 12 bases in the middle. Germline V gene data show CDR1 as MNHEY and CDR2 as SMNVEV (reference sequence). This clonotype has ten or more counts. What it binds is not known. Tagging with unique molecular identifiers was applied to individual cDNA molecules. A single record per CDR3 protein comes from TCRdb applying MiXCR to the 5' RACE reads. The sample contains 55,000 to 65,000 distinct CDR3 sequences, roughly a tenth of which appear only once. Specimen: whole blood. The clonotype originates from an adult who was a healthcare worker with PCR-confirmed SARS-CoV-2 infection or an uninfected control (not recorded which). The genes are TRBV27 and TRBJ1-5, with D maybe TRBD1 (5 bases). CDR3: CASSLAGTAQPQHF. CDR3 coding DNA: TGTGCCAGCAGTTTGGCGGGGACCGCTCAGCCCCAGCATTTT.